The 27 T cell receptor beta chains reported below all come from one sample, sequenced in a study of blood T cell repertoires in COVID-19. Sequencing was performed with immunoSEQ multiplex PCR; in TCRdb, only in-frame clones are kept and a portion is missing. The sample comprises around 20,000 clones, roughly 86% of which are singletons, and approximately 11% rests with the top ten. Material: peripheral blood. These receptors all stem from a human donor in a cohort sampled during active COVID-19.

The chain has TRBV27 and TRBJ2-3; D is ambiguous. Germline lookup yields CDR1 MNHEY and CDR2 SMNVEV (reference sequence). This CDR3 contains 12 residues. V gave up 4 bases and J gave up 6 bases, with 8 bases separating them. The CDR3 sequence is CASSSPADTQYF. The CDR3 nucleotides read TGTGCCAGCAGTTCCCCAGCGGATACGCAGTATTTT.

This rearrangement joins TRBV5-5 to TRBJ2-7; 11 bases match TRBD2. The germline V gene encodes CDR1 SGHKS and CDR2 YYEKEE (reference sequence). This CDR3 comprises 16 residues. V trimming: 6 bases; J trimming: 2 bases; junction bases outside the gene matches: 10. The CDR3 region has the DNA TGTGCCAGCACCCACCTACTAGCGGGAGAACCCTACGAGCAGTACTTC. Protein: CASTHLLAGEPYEQYF. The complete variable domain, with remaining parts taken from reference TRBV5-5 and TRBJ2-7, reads DAGVTQSPTHLIKTRGQQVTLRCSPISGHKSVSWYQQVLGQGPQFIFQYYEKEERGRGNFPDRFSARQFPNYSSELNVNALLLGDSALYLCASTHLLAGEPYEQYFGPGTRLTVT.

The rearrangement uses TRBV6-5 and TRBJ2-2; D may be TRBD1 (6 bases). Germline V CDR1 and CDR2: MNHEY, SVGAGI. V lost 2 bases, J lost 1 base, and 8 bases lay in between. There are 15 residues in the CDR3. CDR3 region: CASSYQTGNTGELFF. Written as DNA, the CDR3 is TGTGCCAGCAGTTACCAGACAGGGAACACCGGGGAGCTGTTTTTT.

This CDR3 reads CASSQRSLGGEQFF. The CDR3 DNA sequence: TGTGCCAGCAGCCAACGCTCACTAGGGGGTGAGCAGTTCTTC. The gene calls are TRBV3-1 (or the pseudogene TRBV3-2) and TRBJ2-1; a possible D gene is TRBD1 (6 bases). V lost 2 bases and J 9 bases, leaving 14 bases between the germline ends. The CDR3 length is 14 residues. Germline V lookup: CDR1 LGHDT, CDR2 YNNKEL (reference sequence).

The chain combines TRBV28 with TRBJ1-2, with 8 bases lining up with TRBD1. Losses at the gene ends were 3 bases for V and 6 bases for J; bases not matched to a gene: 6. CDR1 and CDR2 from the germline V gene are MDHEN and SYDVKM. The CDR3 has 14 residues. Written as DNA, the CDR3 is TGTGCCAGCAGTTTCGGGACAGGTCCGGATGGCTACACCTTC. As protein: CASSFGTGPDGYTF.

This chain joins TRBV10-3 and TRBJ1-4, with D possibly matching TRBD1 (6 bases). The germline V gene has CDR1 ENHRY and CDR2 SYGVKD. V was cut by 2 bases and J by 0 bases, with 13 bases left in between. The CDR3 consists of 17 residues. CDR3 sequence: CAISEARGGATNEKLFF. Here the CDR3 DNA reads TGTGCCATCAGTGAGGCCCGAGGGGGTGCAACTAATGAAAAACTGTTTTTT.

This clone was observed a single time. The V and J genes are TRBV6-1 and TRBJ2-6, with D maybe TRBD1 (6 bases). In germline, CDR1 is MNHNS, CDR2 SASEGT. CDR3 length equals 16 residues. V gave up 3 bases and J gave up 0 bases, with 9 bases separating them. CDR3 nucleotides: TGTGCCAGCAGTGAGTGGGACACCTCTGGGGCCAACGTCCTGACTTTC. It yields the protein CASSEWDTSGANVLTF.

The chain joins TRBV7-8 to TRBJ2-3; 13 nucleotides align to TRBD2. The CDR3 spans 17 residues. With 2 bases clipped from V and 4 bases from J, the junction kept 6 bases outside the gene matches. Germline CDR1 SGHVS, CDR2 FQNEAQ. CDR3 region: CASSLYGLAGEADTQYF. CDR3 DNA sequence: TGTGCCAGCAGCTTATATGGACTAGCGGGAGAAGCAGATACGCAGTATTTT.

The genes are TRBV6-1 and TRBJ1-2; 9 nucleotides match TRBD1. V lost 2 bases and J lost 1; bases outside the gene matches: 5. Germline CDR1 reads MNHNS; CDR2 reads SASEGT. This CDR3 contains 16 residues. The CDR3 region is CASSELGQGLNYGYTF. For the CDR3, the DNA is TGTGCCAGCAGTGAATTGGGACAGGGTCTTAACTATGGCTACACCTTC.

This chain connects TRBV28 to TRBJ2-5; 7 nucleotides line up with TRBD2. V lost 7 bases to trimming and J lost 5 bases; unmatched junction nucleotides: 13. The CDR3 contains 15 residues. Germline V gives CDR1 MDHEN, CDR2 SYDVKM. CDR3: CASTLGAGAGETQYF. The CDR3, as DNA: TGTGCCAGCACCTTAGGGGCGGGAGCGGGTGAGACCCAGTACTTC. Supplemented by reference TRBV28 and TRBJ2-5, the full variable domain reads DVKVTQSSRYLVKRTGEKVFLECVQDMDHENMFWYRQDPGLGLRLIYFSYDVKMKEKGDIPEGYSVSREKKERFSLILESASTNQTSMYLCASTLGAGAGETQYFGPGTRLLVL.

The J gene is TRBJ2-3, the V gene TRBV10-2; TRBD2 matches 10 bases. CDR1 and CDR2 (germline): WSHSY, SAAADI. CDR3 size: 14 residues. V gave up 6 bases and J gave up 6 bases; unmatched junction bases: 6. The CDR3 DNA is TGCGCCAGCAGAGCCGGGACTAGCGAGGATACGCAGTATTTT. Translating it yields CASRAGTSEDTQYF.

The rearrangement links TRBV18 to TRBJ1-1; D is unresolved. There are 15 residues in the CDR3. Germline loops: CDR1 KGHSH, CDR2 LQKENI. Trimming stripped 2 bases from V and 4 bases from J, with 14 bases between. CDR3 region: CASSPREVGGTEAFF. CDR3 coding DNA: TGTGCCAGCTCACCAAGGGAGGTTGGAGGCACTGAAGCTTTCTTT. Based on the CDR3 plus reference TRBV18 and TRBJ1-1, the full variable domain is NAGVMQNPRHLVRRRGQEARLRCSPMKGHSHVYWYRQLPEEGLKFMVYLQKENIIDESGMPKERFSAEFPKEGPSILRIQQVVRGDSAAYFCASSPREVGGTEAFFGQGTRLTVV.

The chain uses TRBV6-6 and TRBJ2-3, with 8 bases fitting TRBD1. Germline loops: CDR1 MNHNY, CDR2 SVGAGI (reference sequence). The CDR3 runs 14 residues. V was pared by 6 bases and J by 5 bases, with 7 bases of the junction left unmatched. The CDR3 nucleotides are TGTGCCAGCAGAGGACAGGGTTTTCGAGATACGCAGTATTTT. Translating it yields CASRGQGFRDTQYF.

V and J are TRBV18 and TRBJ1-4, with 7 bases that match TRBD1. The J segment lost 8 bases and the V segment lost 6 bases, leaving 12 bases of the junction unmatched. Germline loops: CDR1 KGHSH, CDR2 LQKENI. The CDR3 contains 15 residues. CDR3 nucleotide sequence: TGTGCCAGCTCCCCGGGGGACAGAGGCAAGGAAAAACTGTTTTTT. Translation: CASSPGDRGKEKLFF.

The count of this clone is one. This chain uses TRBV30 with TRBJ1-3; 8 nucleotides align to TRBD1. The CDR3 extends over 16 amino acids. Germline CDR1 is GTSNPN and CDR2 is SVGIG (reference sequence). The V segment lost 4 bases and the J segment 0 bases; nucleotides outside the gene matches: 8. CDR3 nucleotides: TGTGCCTGGAAAGGTCAGGGGGCCTTCTCTGGAAACACCATATATTTT. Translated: CAWKGQGAFSGNTIYF.

CDR3 residues: CASSPVGTGGGQPQHF. The CDR3 bases are TGTGCCAGCAGCCCCGTGGGGACAGGGGGCGGTCAGCCCCAGCATTTT. This sequence joins TRBV7-2 and TRBJ1-5, with 12 bases that match TRBD1. This CDR3 has 16 amino acids. Germline trimming cut 5 bases from V and 6 bases from J; bases unmatched to any gene: 8. Germline loops: CDR1 SGHTA, CDR2 FQGNSA.

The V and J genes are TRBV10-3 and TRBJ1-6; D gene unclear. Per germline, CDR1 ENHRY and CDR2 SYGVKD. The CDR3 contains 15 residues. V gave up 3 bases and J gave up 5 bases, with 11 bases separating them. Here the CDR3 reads CAISDSVNDNSPLHF. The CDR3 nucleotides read TGTGCCATCAGTGATAGTGTCAACGATAATTCACCCCTCCACTTT.

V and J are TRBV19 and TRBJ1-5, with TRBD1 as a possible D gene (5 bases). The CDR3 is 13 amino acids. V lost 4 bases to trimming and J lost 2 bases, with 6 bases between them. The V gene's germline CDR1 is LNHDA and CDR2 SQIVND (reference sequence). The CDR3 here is CASSSRGNQPQHF. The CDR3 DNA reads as TGTGCCAGTAGTAGCAGGGGCAATCAGCCCCAGCATTTT. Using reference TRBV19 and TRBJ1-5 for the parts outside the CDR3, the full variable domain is DGGITQSPKYLFRKEGQNVTLSCEQNLNHDAMYWYRQDPGQGLRLIYYSQIVNDFQKGDIAEGYSVSREKKESFPLTVTSAQKNPTAFYLCASSSRGNQPQHFGDGTRLSIL.

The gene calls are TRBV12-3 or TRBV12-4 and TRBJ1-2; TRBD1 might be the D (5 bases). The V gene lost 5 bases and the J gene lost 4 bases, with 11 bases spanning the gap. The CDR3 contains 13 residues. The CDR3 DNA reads TGTGCCAGCAGTCCCGACAGTTCCTATGGCTACACCTTC. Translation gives CASSPDSSYGYTF.

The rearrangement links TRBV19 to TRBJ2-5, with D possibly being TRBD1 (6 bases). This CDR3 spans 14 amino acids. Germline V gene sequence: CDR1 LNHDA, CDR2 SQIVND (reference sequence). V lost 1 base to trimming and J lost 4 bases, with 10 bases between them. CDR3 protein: CASSIGGLGETQYF. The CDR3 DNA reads TGTGCCAGTAGTATAGGGGGGCTAGGAGAGACCCAGTACTTC.

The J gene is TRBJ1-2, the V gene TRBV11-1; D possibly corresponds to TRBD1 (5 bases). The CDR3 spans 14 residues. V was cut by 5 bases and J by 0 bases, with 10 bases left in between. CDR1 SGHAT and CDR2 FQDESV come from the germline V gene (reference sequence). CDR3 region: CASSPGQANYGYTF. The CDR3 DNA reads TGTGCCAGCAGCCCAGGGCAAGCTAACTATGGCTACACCTTC.

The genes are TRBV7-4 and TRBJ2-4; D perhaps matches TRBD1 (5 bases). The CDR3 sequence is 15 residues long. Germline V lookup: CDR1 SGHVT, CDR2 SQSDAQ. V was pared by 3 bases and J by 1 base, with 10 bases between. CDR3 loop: CASSFAGPAKNIQYF. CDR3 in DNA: TGTGCCAGCAGCTTTGCAGGGCCTGCCAAAAACATTCAGTACTTC.

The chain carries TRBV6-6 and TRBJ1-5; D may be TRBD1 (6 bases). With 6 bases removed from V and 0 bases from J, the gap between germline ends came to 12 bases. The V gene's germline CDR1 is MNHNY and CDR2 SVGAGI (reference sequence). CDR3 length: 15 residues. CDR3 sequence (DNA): TGTGCCAGCAGACCCGGACAGTATAGCAATCAGCCCCAGCATTTT. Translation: CASRPGQYSNQPQHF.

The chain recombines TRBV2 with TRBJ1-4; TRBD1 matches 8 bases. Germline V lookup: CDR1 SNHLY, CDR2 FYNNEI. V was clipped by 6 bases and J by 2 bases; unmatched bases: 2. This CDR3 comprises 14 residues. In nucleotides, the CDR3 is TGTGCCAGCAGGGGACAGGTGACTAATGAAAAACTGTTTTTT. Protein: CASRGQVTNEKLFF.

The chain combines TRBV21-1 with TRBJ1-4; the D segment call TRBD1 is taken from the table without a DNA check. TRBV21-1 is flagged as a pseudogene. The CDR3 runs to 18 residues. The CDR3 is CASSSRGTGTATNEKLFF. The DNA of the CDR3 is TGTGCCAGCAGTTCTCGAGGGACAGGGACCGCAACTAATGAAAAACTGTTTTTT.

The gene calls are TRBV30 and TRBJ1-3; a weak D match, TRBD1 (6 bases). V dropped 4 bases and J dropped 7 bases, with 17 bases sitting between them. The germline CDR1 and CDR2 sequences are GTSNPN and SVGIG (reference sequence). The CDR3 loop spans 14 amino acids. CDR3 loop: CAWKDSLRRNTIYF. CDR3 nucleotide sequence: TGTGCCTGGAAGGACAGCTTGAGGAGGAACACCATATATTTT.

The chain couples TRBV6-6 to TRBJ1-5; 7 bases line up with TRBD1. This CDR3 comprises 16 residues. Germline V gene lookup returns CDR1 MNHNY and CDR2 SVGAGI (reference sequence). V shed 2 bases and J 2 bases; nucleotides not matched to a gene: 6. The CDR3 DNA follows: TGTGCCAGCAGTTACAAACAGGGGAGAGGCAATCAGCCCCAGCATTTT. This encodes CASSYKQGRGNQPQHF.